This T cell receptor (beta chain) comes out of a study of control samples from healthy donors and cancer patients. Only one count was recorded for this clone. Method: immunoSEQ multiplex PCR; TCRdb's copy keeps in-frame clones and lacks some. In the table there are 55,000 to 85,000 clones, 87% of which are singletons. This CDR3 has 14 amino acids. Looked up from germline, CDR1 is MNHEY and CDR2 is SVGAGI. The J segment lost 9 bases and the V segment lost 6 bases, leaving 8 bases of the junction unmatched. The receptor's source is a woman aged 45-65 years with head and neck cancer. The V and J genes are TRBV6-5 and TRBJ1-6, with 7 bases matching TRBD1. The sample was PBMCs. CDR3 nucleotides: TGTGCCAGCAGCCCCGGGACAGCGGGTTCACCCCTCCACTTT. Translated, it gives CASSPGTAGSPLHF.